A few counts support the clone carrying this TCR beta chain. Antigen specificity is unknown. The data were taken from a study of regulatory T cells in long-lasting Graves disease. Findings and limits, study-wide: TCR diversity was lower in persistent Graves' patients (versus newly diagnosed ones).

Time point of the sample: persistent/refractory GD, antithyroid drugs over 5 years with positive TRAb. The TCR library was made from RNA that had been extracted from PBMCs in TRIzol. Between the trimmed V and J ends, which lost 0 bases and 4 bases, there was a span of 12 bases. The CDR3 runs to 15 residues. Germline CDR1 is MNHEY and CDR2 is SVGAGI. Relying on iRepertoire HTBI primers and Arm-PCR of CDR3 regions, the team built TCR beta libraries. A single record per CDR3 protein comes from TCRdb applying MiXCR to the multiplex PCR reads. The table records about half a million distinct CDR3 sequences, roughly 23% of them present only once.

This specimen consisted of peripheral blood mononuclear cells (PBMCs), obtained when the disease was refractory, from a patient treated with antithyroid drugs. The TCR comes from a female donor with Graves disease. V gene TRBV6-5 combines with J gene TRBJ1-1; D not resolved. This CDR3 reads CASSYSRGLRTEAFF. The CDR3 DNA is TGTGCCAGCAGTTACTCAAGAGGGTTGCGCACTGAAGCTTTCTTT.